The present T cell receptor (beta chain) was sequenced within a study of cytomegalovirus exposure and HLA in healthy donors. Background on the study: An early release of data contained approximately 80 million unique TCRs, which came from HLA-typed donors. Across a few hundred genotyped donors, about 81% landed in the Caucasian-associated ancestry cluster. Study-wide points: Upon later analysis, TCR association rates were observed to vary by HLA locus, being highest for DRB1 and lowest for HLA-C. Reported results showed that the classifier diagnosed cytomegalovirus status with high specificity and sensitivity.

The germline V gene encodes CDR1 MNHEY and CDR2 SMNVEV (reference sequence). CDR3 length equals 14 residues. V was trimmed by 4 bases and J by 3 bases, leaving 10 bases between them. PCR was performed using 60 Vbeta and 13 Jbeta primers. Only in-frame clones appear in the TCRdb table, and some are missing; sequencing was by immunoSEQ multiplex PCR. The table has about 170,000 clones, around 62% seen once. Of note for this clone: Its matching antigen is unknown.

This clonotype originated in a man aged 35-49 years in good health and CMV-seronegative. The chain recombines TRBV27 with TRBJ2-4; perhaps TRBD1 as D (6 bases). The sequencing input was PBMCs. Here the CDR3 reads CASSSTGIKNIQYF. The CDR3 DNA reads TGTGCCAGCAGTTCAACAGGGATCAAAAACATTCAGTACTTC.